This entry concerns a single T cell receptor (beta chain). Data came from immunoSEQ multiplex PCR; TCRdb stores just in-frame clones and leaves some out. In the table there are under 550,000 clones, 70% to 90% of which are singletons. The sample originates from a study of Ad26.COV2.S vaccination and SARS-CoV-2 variants. CDR3 length equals 16 residues. V gave up 6 bases and J gave up 1 base, with 15 bases separating them. CDR1 and CDR2 (germline): LNHDA, SQIVND (reference sequence). Treatment indicated: 15 to 20 received Ad26.COV2.S at low or high dose, single or two shots; about 5 received placebo; per-sample allocation not given. Day 63 following the first vaccine or placebo injection was when the samples were taken.

The J gene is TRBJ2-2, the V gene TRBV19; D could derive from TRBD1 or TRBD2 (5 bases each). This clonotype was obtained from a person between 18 and 65 years old who received the Ad26.COV2.S COVID-19 vaccine or a placebo. The sample here was peripheral blood, taken in a trial of Ad26.COV2.S vaccine versus placebo. The CDR3 bases are TGTGCCAGTAGGGTCGTGGGGGTTAGGAACACCGGGGAGCTGTTTTTT. Encoded protein: CASRVVGVRNTGELFF.